This entry lists 28 T cell receptor beta chains sequenced from one sample in a study of long-term antiretroviral therapy in people with HIV. Survey-level resolution applied to immunoSEQ assay v3.0. The method was immunoSEQ multiplex PCR; TCRdb's version includes in-frame clones alone and lacks a portion of them. In the table there are about 24,000 clones, 70% to 85% of which are singletons. Sample: unsorted PBMCs, taken 3 years after starting antiretroviral therapy. These receptors were taken from a man aged 45-60 years with HIV.

V is TRBV6-5 and J is TRBJ1-2; 7 bases fit TRBD1. Per the germline V gene, CDR1 is MNHEY and CDR2 is SVGAGI. The CDR3 runs to 15 residues. Unmatched junction bases numbered 11, after V lost 6 bases and J lost 4 bases. The CDR3 bases are TGTGCCAGCAGACCCTATACTACAGGGGTCTATGGCTACACCTTC. Translation: CASRPYTTGVYGYTF.

This chain connects TRBV5-1 to TRBJ1-1; maybe TRBD1 (6 bases). V gave up 3 bases and J gave up 5 bases, with 17 bases separating them. In germline, CDR1 is SGHRS, CDR2 YFSETQ. This CDR3 is built from 15 residues. CDR3 DNA: TGCGCCAGCAGCTGGAATCGGGGGGGCCGAACTGAAGCTTTCTTT. This translates into CASSWNRGGRTEAFF.

V is TRBV4-3 and J is TRBJ2-2, with D perhaps TRBD1 or TRBD2 (6 bases each). CDR1 and CDR2 (germline): LGHNA, YSLEER. This CDR3 region has 16 residues. V lost 4 bases, J lost 4 bases, and 16 bases lay in between. In DNA form, the CDR3 reads TGCGCCAGCAGCCGTTTGGGGGGCGCGGGCACCGGGGAGCTGTTTTTT. As protein: CASSRLGGAGTGELFF.

This clone was counted a few times. This chain links TRBV7-9 with TRBJ1-2; D is ambiguous. The CDR3 length is 14 residues. Germline V gene lookup returns CDR1 SEHNR and CDR2 FQNEAQ (reference sequence). Trimming removed 5 bases at V and 1 base at J, with 11 bases between. The CDR3 region is CASSRREGNYGYTF. CDR3 nucleotide sequence: TGTGCCAGCAGCCGGAGAGAGGGTAACTATGGCTACACCTTC.

This chain joins TRBV10-3 and TRBJ1-2; TRBD1 matches at 8 bases. This CDR3 has 18 amino acids. With 4 bases clipped from V and 0 bases from J, the junction kept 13 bases outside the gene matches. CDR1 and CDR2 from the germline V gene are ENHRY and SYGVKD. The CDR3 reads CAISAARQGLLTNYGYTF. As DNA, the CDR3 is TGTGCCATCAGTGCTGCAAGACAGGGGCTGCTTACTAACTATGGCTACACCTTC.

This sequence joins TRBV11-3 and TRBJ2-2; TRBD2 is a possible D gene (6 bases). This CDR3 spans 16 amino acids. The ends were cut back, 4 bases at V and 1 base at J, with 13 bases in the middle. Germline V gene data show CDR1 as SGHNT and CDR2 as YENEEA. CDR3: CASSSVTEGNTGELFF. The DNA of the CDR3 is TGTGCCAGCAGCTCGGTGACGGAGGGGAACACCGGGGAGCTGTTTTTT.

The genes are TRBV6-1 and TRBJ2-7; 9 positions match TRBD1. With V trimmed by 3 bases and J by 5 bases, 8 bases remained unmatched. The CDR3 totals 15 residues. CDR1 and CDR2 (germline): MNHNS, SASEGT. Here the CDR3 DNA reads TGTGCCAGCAGTGACATGGACAGGGGCGCCCACGAGCAGTACTTC. This sequence encodes CASSDMDRGAHEQYF.

This rearrangement joins TRBV7-2 to TRBJ1-2; a possible D gene is TRBD1 (5 bases). This CDR3 has 16 amino acids. Germline CDR1 and CDR2: SGHTA and FQGNSA. The V end was cut by 1 base, the J end by 0 bases, with 12 bases between. In DNA, the CDR3 is TGTGCCAGCAGCTTAGACAGGTCCGCAGCTAACTATGGCTACACCTTC. It encodes CASSLDRSAANYGYTF.

The rearrangement joins TRBV9 to TRBJ1-1; 7 bases are shared with TRBD1. The CDR3 is made up of 18 amino acids. From germline, CDR1 is SGDLS and CDR2 YYNGEE. Trimming took 3 bases from V and 1 from J; bases not matched to a gene: 15. CDR3: CASSDPVLTGHSNTEAFF. The DNA of the CDR3 is TGTGCCAGCAGCGACCCCGTCCTGACAGGGCACTCGAACACTGAAGCTTTCTTT.

The chain links TRBV2 to TRBJ2-3; TRBD1 or TRBD2 may be the D gene (5 bases each). Trimming left V 6 bases short and J 7 bases short, with 14 bases between. CDR1 is SNHLY, CDR2 FYNNEI, per germline. The CDR3 length is 13 residues. The CDR3 DNA sequence: TGTGCCAGCAGCCGGGACCACCAAAATACGCAGTATTTT. Translated, it gives CASSRDHQNTQYF. The variable domain in full, with the rest retrieved from reference TRBV2 and TRBJ2-3, is EPEVTQTPSHQVTQMGQEVILRCVPISNHLYFYWYRQILGQKVEFLVSFYNNEISEKSEIFDDQFSVERPDGSNFTLKIRSTKLEDSAMYFCASSRDHQNTQYFGPGTRLTVL.

The chain links TRBV7-9 to TRBJ1-6; no firm D call. Trimming removed 5 bases from V and 0 bases from J, with 5 bases in between. This CDR3 region has 14 residues. Germline V gene lookup returns CDR1 SEHNR and CDR2 FQNEAQ (reference sequence). CDR3 bases: TGTGCCAGCAGCCACCCCTCCTATAATTCACCCCTCCACTTT. Protein: CASSHPSYNSPLHF.

The gene calls are TRBV11-2 and TRBJ2-1; TRBD2 matches at 9 bases. The germline V gene has CDR1 SGHAT and CDR2 FQNNGV. V dropped 1 base and J dropped 4; count of bases not matched to a gene: 2. The CDR3 runs to 15 residues. The CDR3 DNA sequence: TGTGCCAGCAGCTTAGCTAGCGGGAAGTACAATGAGCAGTTCTTC. Translating it yields CASSLASGKYNEQFF.

The chain employs TRBV9 and TRBJ1-3, with D possibly TRBD1 on 5 matching bases. Trimming took off 4 bases at V and 3 bases at J, with 11 bases between the two ends. Germline CDR1 and CDR2: SGDLS and YYNGEE. The CDR3 length is 14 residues. The CDR3 is CASSFQGNGNTIYF. In DNA, the CDR3 is TGTGCCAGCAGCTTTCAGGGCAATGGAAACACCATATATTTT.

The chain combines TRBV6-6 with TRBJ2-5; D call uncertain. Looked up from germline, CDR1 is MNHNY and CDR2 is SVGAGI (reference sequence). The CDR3 runs to 14 residues. V gave up 0 bases and J gave up 0 bases, with 5 bases separating them. The CDR3 protein is CASSYSEYQETQYF. The CDR3 nucleotides read TGTGCCAGCAGTTACTCTGAGTACCAAGAGACCCAGTACTTC.

This clone was seen a handful of times. J is TRBJ2-7 and V is TRBV11-2; 9 bases line up with TRBD2. The CDR3 covers 17 residues. V lost 0 bases, J lost 4 bases, and 10 bases stayed unmatched. Germline CDR1 and CDR2: SGHAT and FQNNGV. The CDR3 DNA follows: TGTGCCAGCAGCTTAGAGGTGGGCGGGGGGGCCTCTTACGAGCAGTACTTC. Its protein product is CASSLEVGGGASYEQYF.

The J gene is TRBJ1-1, the V gene TRBV4-1; D is uncertain. The V gene's germline CDR1 is MGHRA and CDR2 YSYEKL. The CDR3 is 14 amino acids. V gave up 5 bases and J gave up 0 bases, with 10 bases separating them. The CDR3 reads CASSARVLNTEAFF. The CDR3 nucleotides read TGCGCCAGCAGCGCACGCGTCCTGAACACTGAAGCTTTCTTT.

The chain is built from TRBV6-5 and TRBJ1-1; no reliable D call. Germline V lookup: CDR1 MNHEY, CDR2 SVGAGI. The length of the CDR3 is 11 residues. Trimming left V 4 bases short and J 8 bases short, with 8 bases between. CDR3 bases: TGTGCCAGCAGTTTAGGCCGAGAAGCTTTCTTT. This codes for CASSLGREAFF.

The chain employs TRBV19 and TRBJ1-1; D is uncertain. Germline V gene data show CDR1 as LNHDA and CDR2 as SQIVND (reference sequence). V was trimmed by 6 bases and J by 2 bases, leaving 13 bases between them. The CDR3 has 14 amino acids. CDR3 nucleotide sequence: TGTGCCAGTAGATCTTTGTTGGGCAACACTGAAGCTTTCTTT. Its protein is CASRSLLGNTEAFF.

V usage is TRBV6-1 and J usage is TRBJ1-1; possible D gene TRBD1, 6 bases. The CDR3 extends over 15 amino acids. Germline V gene data show CDR1 as MNHNS and CDR2 as SASEGT. V was pared by 9 bases and J by 2 bases, with 19 bases between. CDR3 protein: CASTFDWTANTEAFF. CDR3 in DNA: TGTGCCAGTACTTTTGATTGGACAGCCAACACTGAAGCTTTCTTT.

This clone was detected once. The chain recombines TRBV20-1 with TRBJ2-7, with D unresolved. CDR3 length equals 11 residues. Germline CDR1 reads DFQATT; CDR2 reads SNEGSKA (reference sequence). V was shortened by 0 bases and J by 4 bases, with 4 bases between the two germline ends. CDR3: CSARDLYEQYF. The DNA for the CDR3 is TGCAGTGCTAGAGACCTATACGAGCAGTACTTC.

In this sample, this clone turned up once. This CDR3 reads CASSLQGGGEAFF. In nucleotides, the CDR3 is TGTGCCAGCAGCCTACAGGGAGGAGGAGAAGCTTTCTTT. The rearrangement joins TRBV11-3 to TRBJ1-1; the D gene is possibly TRBD1 (6 bases). The CDR3 is made up of 13 amino acids. Trimming removed 5 bases at V and 8 bases at J, with 15 bases between. Germline V gives CDR1 SGHNT, CDR2 YENEEA.

This clone appeared once. CDR3: CASSLGLAGGDYNEQFF. CDR3 nucleotide sequence: TGCGCCAGCAGCTTGGGACTAGCGGGAGGGGACTACAATGAGCAGTTCTTC. The chain carries TRBV5-1 and TRBJ2-1; TRBD2 aligns across 14 bases. This CDR3 is built from 17 residues. The germline gives CDR1 SGHRS, CDR2 YFSETQ. Trimming cost V 0 bases and J 3 bases; bases outside gene matches: 2. Together with reference TRBV5-1 and TRBJ2-1, the CDR3 gives the full variable domain: KAGVTQTPRYLIKTRGQQVTLSCSPISGHRSVSWYQQTPGQGLQFLFEYFSETQRNKGNFPGRFSGRQFSNSRSEMNVSTLELGDSALYLCASSLGLAGGDYNEQFFGPGTRLTVL.

This chain links TRBV5-5 with TRBJ1-6; possibly TRBD1 for D (6 bases). V dropped 0 bases and J dropped 3 bases, with 10 bases sitting between them. Germline CDR1 is SGHKS and CDR2 is YYEKEE (reference sequence). The CDR3 length is 16 residues. The CDR3 DNA follows: TGTGCCAGCAGCTTGGGACAGGATAACTATAATTCACCCCTCCACTTT. This encodes CASSLGQDNYNSPLHF.

The chain is built from TRBV9 and TRBJ2-1; TRBD2 matches 11 bases. This CDR3 contains 17 residues. CDR1 is SGDLS, CDR2 YYNGEE, per germline. The V segment lost 0 bases and the J segment 9 bases; nucleotides outside the gene matches: 11. The CDR3 sequence: CASSVGRGLAEQGEQFF. CDR3 bases: TGTGCCAGCAGCGTAGGTAGGGGACTAGCGGAACAGGGTGAGCAGTTCTTC.

The rearrangement links TRBV18 to TRBJ1-5, with D hard to call. The CDR3 loop spans 12 amino acids. Germline V gene lookup returns CDR1 KGHSH and CDR2 LQKENI. V was pared by 5 bases and J by 2 bases, with 4 bases between. CDR3 nucleotide sequence: TGTGCCAGCTCAGGGGGCAATCAGCCCCAGCATTTT. Amino acids: CASSGGNQPQHF.

The chain recombines TRBV18 with TRBJ2-5; TRBD2 matches at 10 bases. This CDR3 is built from 15 residues. V trimming: 6 bases; J trimming: 2 bases; junction bases outside the gene matches: 6. Germline V CDR1 and CDR2: KGHSH, LQKENI. CDR3 loop: CASSLAGGRQETQYF. The CDR3 nucleotides read TGTGCCAGCTCCTTAGCGGGAGGAAGACAAGAGACCCAGTACTTC.

The CDR3 reads CASSLSGWNEQFF. DNA for the CDR3: TGTGCCAGCAGTTTATCGGGGTGGAATGAGCAGTTCTTC. This chain uses TRBV27 with TRBJ2-1, with unresolved D. There are 13 residues in the CDR3. V lost 0 bases and J lost 7, with 7 bases in between. Germline CDR1 MNHEY, CDR2 SMNVEV (reference sequence).

V usage is TRBV4-3 and J usage is TRBJ1-1; D gene uncertain. Trimming pared 0 bases from V and 1 base from J, leaving 9 bases between. Germline V gene sequence: CDR1 LGHNA, CDR2 YSLEER. The CDR3 loop spans 15 amino acids. The CDR3 DNA follows: TGCGCCAGCAGCCAAGATACAGCGGGGAACACTGAAGCTTTCTTT. The encoded protein is CASSQDTAGNTEAFF.